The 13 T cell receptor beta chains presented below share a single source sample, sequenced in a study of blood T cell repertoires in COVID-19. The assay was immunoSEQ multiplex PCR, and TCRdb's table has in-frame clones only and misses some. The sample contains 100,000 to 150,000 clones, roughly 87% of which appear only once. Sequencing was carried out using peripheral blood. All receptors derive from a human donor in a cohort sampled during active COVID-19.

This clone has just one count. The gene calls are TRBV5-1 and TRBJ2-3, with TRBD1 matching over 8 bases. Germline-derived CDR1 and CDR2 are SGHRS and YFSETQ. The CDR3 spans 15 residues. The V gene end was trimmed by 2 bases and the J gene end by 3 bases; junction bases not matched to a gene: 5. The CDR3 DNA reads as TGCGCCAGCAGCTTACAGGGGGGTGAGACAGATACGCAGTATTTT. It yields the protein CASSLQGGETDTQYF.

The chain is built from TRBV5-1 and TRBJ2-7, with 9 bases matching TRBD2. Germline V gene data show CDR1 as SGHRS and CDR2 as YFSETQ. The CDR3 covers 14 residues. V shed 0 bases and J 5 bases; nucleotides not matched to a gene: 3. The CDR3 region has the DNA TGCGCCAGCAGCTTGGTAGCGGGAGACCACGAGCAGTACTTC. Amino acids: CASSLVAGDHEQYF.

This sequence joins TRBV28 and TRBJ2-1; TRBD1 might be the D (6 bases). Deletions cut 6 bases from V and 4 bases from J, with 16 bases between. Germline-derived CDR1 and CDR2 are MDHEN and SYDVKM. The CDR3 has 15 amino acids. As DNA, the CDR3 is TGTGCCAGCAGCCGTCTAGGACAGACTTACAATGAGCAGTTCTTC. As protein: CASSRLGQTYNEQFF.

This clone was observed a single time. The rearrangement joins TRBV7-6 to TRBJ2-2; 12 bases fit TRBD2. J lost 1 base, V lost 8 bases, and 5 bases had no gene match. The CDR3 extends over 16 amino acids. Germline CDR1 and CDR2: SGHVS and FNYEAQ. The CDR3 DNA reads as TGTGCCAGCTTGAAACTAGCGGGGGGGAACACCGGGGAGCTGTTTTTT. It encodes CASLKLAGGNTGELFF.

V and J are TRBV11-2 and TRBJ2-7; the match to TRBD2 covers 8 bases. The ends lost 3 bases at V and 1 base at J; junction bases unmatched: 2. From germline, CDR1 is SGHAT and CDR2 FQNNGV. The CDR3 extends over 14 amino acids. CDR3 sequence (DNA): TGTGCCAGCAGCTTTGGCGGGAGGTCCTACGAGCAGTACTTC. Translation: CASSFGGRSYEQYF.

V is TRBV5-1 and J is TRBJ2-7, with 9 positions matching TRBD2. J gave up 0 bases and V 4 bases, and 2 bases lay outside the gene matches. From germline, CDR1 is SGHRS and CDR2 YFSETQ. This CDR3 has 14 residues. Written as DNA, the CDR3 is TGCGCCAGCAGCCCGGGACTAGCCTCCTACGAGCAGTACTTC. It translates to CASSPGLASYEQYF.

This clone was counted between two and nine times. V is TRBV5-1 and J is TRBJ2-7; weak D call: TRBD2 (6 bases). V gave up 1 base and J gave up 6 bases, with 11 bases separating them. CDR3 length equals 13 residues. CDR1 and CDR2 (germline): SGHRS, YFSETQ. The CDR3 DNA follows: TGCGCCAGCAGCTTGCAGGCGGGGATCGAGCAGTACTTC. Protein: CASSLQAGIEQYF.

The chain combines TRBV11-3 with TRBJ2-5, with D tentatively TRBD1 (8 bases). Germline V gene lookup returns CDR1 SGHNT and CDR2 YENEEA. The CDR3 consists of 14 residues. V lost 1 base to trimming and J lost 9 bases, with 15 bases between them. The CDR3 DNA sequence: TGTGCCAGCAGCTTAGTTACAGGGGGGGGGCCCCAGTACTTC. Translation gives CASSLVTGGGPQYF.

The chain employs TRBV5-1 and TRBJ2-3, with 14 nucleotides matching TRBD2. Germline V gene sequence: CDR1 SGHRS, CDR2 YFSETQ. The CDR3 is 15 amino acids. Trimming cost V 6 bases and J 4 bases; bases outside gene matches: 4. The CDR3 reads CASTLTSGRADTQYF. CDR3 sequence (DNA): TGCGCCAGCACCCTGACTAGCGGGAGGGCAGATACGCAGTATTTT.

The CDR3 reads CASSLRRISTDTQYF. CDR3 sequence (DNA): TGTGCCAGCAGCTTACGGCGGATCAGCACAGATACGCAGTATTTT. This chain connects TRBV7-2 to TRBJ2-3, with D unclear. The CDR3 runs 15 residues. Germline assignment: CDR1 SGHTA and CDR2 FQGNSA. Trimming removed 2 bases from V and 0 bases from J, with 9 bases in between. The full variable domain, with the rest looked up from reference TRBV7-2 and TRBJ2-3, is GAGVSQSPSNKVTEKGKDVELRCDPISGHTALYWYRQSLGQGLEFLIYFQGNSAPDKSGLPSDRFSAERTGGSVSTLTIQRTQQEDSAVYLCASSLRRISTDTQYFGPGTRLTVL.

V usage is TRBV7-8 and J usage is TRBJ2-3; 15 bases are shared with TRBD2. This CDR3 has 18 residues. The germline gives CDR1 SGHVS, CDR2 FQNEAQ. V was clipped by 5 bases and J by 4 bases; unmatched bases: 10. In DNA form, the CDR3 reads TGTGCCAGCAGCCAGGGGTGGACTAGCGGGAGGGTAGCAGATACGCAGTATTTT. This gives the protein CASSQGWTSGRVADTQYF.

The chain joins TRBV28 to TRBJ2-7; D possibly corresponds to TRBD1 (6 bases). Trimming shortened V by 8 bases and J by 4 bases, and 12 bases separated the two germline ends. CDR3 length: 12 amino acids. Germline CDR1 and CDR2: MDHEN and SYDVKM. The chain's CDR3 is CASGTTGYEQYF. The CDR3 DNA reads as TGTGCCAGCGGGACAACAGGGTACGAGCAGTACTTC.

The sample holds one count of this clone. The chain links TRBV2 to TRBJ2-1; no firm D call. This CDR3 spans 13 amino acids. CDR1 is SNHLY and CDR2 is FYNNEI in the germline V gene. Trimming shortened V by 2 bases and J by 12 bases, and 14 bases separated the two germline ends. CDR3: CASSERVESRQFF. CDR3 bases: TGTGCCAGCAGTGAAAGAGTAGAGTCAAGGCAGTTCTTC.